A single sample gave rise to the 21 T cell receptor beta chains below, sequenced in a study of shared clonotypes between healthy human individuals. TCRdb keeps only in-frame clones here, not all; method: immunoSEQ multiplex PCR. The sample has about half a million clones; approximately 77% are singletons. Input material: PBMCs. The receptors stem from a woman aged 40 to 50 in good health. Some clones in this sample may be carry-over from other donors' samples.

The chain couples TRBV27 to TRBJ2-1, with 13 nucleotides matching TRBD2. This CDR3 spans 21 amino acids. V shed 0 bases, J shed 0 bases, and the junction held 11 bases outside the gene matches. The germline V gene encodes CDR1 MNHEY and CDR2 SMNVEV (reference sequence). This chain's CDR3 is CASSLSDTSGRAPLSYNEQFF. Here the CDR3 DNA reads TGTGCCAGCAGTTTATCGGACACTAGCGGGAGGGCCCCCCTCTCCTACAATGAGCAGTTCTTC.

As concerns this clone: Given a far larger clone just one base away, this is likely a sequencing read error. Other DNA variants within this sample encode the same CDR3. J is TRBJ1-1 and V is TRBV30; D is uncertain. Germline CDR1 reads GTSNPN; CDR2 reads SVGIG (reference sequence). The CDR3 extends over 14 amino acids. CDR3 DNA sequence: TGTGCCTGGAGTGTAACGGAGATGAACACTGAAGCTTTCTTC. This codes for CAWSVTEMNTEAFF.

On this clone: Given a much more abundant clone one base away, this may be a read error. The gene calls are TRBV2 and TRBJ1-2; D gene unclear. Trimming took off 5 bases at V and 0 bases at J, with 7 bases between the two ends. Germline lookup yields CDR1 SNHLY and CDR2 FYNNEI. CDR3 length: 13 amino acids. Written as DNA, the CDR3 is TGTGCCAGCAGTTACGGGGCTAACTATGGCTACACCTTC. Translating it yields CASSYGANYGYTF.

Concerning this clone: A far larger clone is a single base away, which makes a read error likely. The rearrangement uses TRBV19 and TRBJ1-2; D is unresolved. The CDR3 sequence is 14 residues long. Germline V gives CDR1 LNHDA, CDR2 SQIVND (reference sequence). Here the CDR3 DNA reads TGTGCCAGTGGTATCCCGGGATTGAACTATGGCTACACCTTC. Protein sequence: CASGIPGLNYGYTF.

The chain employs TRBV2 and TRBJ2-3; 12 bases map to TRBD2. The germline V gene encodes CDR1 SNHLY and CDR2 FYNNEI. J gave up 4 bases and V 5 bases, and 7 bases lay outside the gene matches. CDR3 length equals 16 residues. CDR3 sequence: CASSQTSGSSADTQYF. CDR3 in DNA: TGTGCCAGCAGTCAGACTAGCGGGAGTTCAGCAGATACGCAGTATTTT.

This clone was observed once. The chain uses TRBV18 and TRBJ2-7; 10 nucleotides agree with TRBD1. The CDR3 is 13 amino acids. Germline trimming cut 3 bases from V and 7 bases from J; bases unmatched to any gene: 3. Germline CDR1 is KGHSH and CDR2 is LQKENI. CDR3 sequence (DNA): TGTGCCAGCTCACCGGGACAGGGGTGGGAGCAGTACTTC. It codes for CASSPGQGWEQYF.

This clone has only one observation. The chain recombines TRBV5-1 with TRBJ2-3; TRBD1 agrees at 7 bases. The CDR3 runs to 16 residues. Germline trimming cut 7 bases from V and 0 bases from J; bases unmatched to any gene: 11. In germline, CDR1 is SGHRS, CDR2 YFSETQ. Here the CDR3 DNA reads TGCGCCAGCGGCGAAACCGGGACAGAGAGCACAGATACGCAGTATTTT. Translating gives CASGETGTESTDTQYF.

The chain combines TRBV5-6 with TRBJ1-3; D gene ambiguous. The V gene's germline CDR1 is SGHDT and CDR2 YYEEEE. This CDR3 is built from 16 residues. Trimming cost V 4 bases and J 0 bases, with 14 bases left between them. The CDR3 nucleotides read TGTGCCAGCAGCATGGAGCCCAATCTCTCTGGAAACACCATATATTTT. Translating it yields CASSMEPNLSGNTIYF.

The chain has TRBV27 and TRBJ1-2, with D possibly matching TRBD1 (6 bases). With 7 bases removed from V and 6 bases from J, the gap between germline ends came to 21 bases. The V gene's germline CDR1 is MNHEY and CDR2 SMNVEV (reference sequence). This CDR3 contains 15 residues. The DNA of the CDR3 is TGTGCCAGCAAAAAGGGGGACACCGAGGGAAATGGCTACACCTTC. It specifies CASKKGDTEGNGYTF.

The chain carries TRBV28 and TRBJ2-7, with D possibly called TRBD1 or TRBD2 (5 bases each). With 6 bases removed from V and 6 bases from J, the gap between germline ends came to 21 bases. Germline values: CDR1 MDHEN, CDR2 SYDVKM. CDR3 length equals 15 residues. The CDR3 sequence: CASRRFFAGQGEQYF. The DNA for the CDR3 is TGTGCCAGCAGACGTTTTTTCGCGGGCCAGGGCGAGCAGTACTTC.

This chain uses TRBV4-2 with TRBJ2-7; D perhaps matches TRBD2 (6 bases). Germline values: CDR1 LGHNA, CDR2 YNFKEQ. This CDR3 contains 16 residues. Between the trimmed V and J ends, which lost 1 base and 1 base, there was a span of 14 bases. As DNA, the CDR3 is TGTGCCAGCAGCCAAGTCGGGTCTAGCGCGTCCTACGAGCAGTACTTC. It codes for CASSQVGSSASYEQYF.

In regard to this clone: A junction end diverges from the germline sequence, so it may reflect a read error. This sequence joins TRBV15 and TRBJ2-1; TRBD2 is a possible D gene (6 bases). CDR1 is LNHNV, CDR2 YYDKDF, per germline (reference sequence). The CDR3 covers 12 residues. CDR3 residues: CATSRDAGRKVF. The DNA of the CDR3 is TGTGCCACCAGCAGAGATGCGGGACGGAAGGTCTTC.

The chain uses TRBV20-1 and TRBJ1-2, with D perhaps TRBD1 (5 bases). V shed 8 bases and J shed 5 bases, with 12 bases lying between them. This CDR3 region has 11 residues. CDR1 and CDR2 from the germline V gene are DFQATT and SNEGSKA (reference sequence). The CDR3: CSPYHRYGYTF. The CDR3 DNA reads TGCAGTCCATACCACAGGTATGGCTACACCTTC.

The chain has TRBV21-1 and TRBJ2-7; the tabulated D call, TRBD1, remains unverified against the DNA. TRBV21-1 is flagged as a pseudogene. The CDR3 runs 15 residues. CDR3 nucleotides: TGTGTCAGCAGCAAAGACTCGGGGACAGGGGGTCAGCAGTACTTC. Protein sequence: CVSSKDSGTGGQQYF.

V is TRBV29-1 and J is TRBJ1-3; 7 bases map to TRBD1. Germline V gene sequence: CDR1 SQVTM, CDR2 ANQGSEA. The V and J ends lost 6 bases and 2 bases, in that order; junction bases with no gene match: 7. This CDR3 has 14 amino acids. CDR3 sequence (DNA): TGCAGCGTGGGAGAGACAGGGACTGGAAACACCATATATTTT. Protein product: CSVGETGTGNTIYF.

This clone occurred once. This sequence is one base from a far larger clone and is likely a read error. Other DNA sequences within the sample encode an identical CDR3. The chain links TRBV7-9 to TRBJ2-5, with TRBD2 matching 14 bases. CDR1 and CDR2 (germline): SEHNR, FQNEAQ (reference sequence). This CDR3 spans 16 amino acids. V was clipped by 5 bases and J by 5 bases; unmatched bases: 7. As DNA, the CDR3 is TGTGCCAGCAGCGAGGGACTAGCGGGAGTCTCGGAGACCCAGTACTTC. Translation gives CASSEGLAGVSETQYF.

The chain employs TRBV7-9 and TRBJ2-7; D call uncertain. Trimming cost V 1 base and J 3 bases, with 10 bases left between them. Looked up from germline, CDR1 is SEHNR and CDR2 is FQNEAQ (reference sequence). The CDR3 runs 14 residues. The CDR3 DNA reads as TGTGCCAGCAGCTTAGGGCCAACGGTCTACGAGCAGTACTTC. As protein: CASSLGPTVYEQYF. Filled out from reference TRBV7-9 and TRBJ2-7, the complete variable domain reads DTGVSQNPRHKITKRGQNVTFRCDPISEHNRLYWYRQTLGQGPEFLTYFQNEAQLEKSRLLSDRFSAERPKGSFSTLEIQRTEQGDSAMYLCASSLGPTVYEQYFGPGTRLTVT.

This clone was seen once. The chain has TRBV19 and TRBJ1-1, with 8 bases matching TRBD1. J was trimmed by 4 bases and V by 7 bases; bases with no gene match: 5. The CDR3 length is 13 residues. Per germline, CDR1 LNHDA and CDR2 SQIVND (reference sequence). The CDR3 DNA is TGTGCCAGTACAGGGGGCTGGGGCACTGAAGCTTTCTTT. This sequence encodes CASTGGWGTEAFF.

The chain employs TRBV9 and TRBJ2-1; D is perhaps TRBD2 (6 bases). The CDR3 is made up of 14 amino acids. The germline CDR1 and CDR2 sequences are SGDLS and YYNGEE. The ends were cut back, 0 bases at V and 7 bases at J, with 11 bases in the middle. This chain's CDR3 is CASSVAGSSNEQFF. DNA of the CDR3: TGTGCCAGCAGCGTAGCCGGGAGCTCGAATGAGCAGTTCTTC.

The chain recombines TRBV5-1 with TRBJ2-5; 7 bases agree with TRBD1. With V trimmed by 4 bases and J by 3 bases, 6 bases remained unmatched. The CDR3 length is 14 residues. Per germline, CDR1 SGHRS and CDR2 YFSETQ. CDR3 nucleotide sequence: TGCGCCAGCAGCACGATAGACAGGGAAGAGACCCAGTACTTC. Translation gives CASSTIDREETQYF. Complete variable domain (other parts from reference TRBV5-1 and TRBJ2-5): KAGVTQTPRYLIKTRGQQVTLSCSPISGHRSVSWYQQTPGQGLQFLFEYFSETQRNKGNFPGRFSGRQFSNSRSEMNVSTLELGDSALYLCASSTIDREETQYFGPGTRLLVL.

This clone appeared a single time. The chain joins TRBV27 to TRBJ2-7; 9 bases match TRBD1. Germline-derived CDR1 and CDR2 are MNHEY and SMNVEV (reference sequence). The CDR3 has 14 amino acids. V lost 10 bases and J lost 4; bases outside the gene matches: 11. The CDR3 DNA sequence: TGTGCCAACCAGTCGGGGACAGGGACATACGAGCAGTACTTC. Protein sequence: CANQSGTGTYEQYF.